The sequence of this T cell receptor (beta chain) was determined in a study of tumor-infiltrating lymphocytes in primary liver carcinoma. Overall study context: The patient group consisted of men and women aged 30 to 69 years.

Study results and caveats: Just around 8-24% of top clones spanned all five tumor regions.

Synthesis of TCR beta cDNA was carried out from about 500 ng total RNA with a constant-region primer. Sequencing libraries for TCR beta derived from three nested multiplex PCR rounds that used slightly modified ARM-PCR. In the first two PCR rounds, TRBV1-TRBV30 forward primers were paired with a C-beta reverse primer, and each round lasted approximately 10 cycles. TCRdb analysed the multiplex PCR reads with MiXCR anew, one entry per CDR3 protein. The sample has roughly 200,000 distinct CDR3 sequences, over 80% seen once. This CDR3 comprises 16 residues. Germline CDR1 reads SGHVS; CDR2 reads FQNEAQ. On this clonotype itself: Its specificity is unknown. A much larger clone differs by one base, so this may be a read error.

Co-extracted RNA and DNA came from roughly 20-30 mg of unsorted bulk tissue. By surgical resection, the patients were treated for their primary liver carcinoma. This chain connects TRBV7-8 to TRBJ2-5, with 8 positions matching TRBD2. The clonotype comes from a man in his forties with primary liver carcinoma and hepatitis B virus infection. Sequenced sample: tumor tissue from primary liver carcinoma. CDR3 protein: CASTLVRAGGQETQYF. The CDR3 bases are TGTGCCAGCACCTTAGTTAGGGCGGGAGGCCAAGAGACCCAGTACTTC.